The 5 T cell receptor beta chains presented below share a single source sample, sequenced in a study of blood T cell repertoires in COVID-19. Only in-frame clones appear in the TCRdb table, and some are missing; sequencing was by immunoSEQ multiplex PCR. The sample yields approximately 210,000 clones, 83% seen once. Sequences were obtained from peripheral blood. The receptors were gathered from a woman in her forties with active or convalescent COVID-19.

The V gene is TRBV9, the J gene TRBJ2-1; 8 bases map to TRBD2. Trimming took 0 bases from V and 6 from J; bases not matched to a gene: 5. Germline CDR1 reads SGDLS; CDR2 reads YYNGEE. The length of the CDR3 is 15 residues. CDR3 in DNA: TGTGCCAGCAGCGTAGTTCTCGGGGGGGTCAATGAGCAGTTCTTC. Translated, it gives CASSVVLGGVNEQFF. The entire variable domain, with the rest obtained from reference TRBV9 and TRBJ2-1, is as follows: DSGVTQTPKHLITATGQRVTLRCSPRSGDLSVYWYQQSLDQGLQFLIQYYNGEERAKGNILERFSAQQFPDLHSELNLSSLELGDSALYFCASSVVLGGVNEQFFGPGTRLTVL.

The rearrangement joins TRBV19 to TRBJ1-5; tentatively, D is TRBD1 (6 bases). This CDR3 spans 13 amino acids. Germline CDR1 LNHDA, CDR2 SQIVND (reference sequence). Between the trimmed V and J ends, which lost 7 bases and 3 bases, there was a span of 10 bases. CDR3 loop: CASNPGDNQPQHF. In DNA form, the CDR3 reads TGTGCCAGTAATCCAGGGGACAATCAGCCCCAGCATTTT. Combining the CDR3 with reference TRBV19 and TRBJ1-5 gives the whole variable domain DGGITQSPKYLFRKEGQNVTLSCEQNLNHDAMYWYRQDPGQGLRLIYYSQIVNDFQKGDIAEGYSVSREKKESFPLTVTSAQKNPTAFYLCASNPGDNQPQHFGDGTRLSIL.

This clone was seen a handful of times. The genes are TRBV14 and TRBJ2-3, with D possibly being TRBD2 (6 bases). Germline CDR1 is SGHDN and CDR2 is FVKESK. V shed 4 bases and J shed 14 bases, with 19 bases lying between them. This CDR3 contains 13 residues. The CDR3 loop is CASSPSPGTPGYF. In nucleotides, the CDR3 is TGTGCCAGCAGCCCGTCACCCGGGACTCCGGGGTATTTT.

The CDR3 sequence: CSVTGVDFRETQYF. For the CDR3, the DNA is TGCAGCGTAACAGGGGTGGATTTTAGGGAGACCCAGTACTTC. The chain joins TRBV29-1 to TRBJ2-5; TRBD1 matches at 7 bases. CDR3 length equals 14 residues. V shed 6 bases and J 5 bases; nucleotides not matched to a gene: 12. Germline CDR1 SQVTM, CDR2 ANQGSEA.

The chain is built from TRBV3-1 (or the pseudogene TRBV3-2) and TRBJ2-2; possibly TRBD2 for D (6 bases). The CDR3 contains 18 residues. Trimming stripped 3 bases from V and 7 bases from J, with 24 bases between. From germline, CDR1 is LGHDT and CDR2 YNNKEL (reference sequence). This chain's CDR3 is CASSQGFGTGSRSGELFF. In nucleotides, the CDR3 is TGTGCCAGCAGCCAGGGGTTTGGTACCGGGAGTAGGAGCGGGGAGCTGTTTTTT.